The 20 T cell receptor beta chains below were found in one sample sequenced in a study of cytomegalovirus exposure and HLA in healthy donors. Use of 60 Vbeta and 13 Jbeta primers characterized the PCR. Sequenced by immunoSEQ multiplex PCR; TCRdb stores in-frame clones only, minus some. There are about 89,000 clones in the sample; less than 10% occur only once, and 4.5% to 6% lies in the top ten. The source material was PBMCs. Source of these receptors: a man aged 50 to 60 in good health and CMV-seropositive.

This clone was observed a handful of times. The J gene is TRBJ2-7, the V gene TRBV9, with a weak D call TRBD2 (6 bases). Trimming took off 3 bases at V and 12 bases at J, with 16 bases between the two ends. This CDR3 is 12 amino acids long. CDR1 is SGDLS and CDR2 is YYNGEE in the germline V gene. CDR3 bases: TGTGCCAGCAGCGGGGACTCGGGGATTCCGTACTTC. Translated, it gives CASSGDSGIPYF.

The V and J genes are TRBV4-1 and TRBJ2-5; 14 bases map to TRBD2. The CDR3 consists of 19 residues. V was clipped by 2 bases and J by 1 base; unmatched bases: 9. CDR1 and CDR2 (germline): MGHRA, YSYEKL. CDR3 DNA: TGCGCCAGCAGCCAATTCGGGACTAGCGGGAGCAGTAGCCAAGAGACCCAGTACTTC. It translates to CASSQFGTSGSSSQETQYF.

This clone showed up just a few times. V gene TRBV5-6 combines with J gene TRBJ2-2; TRBD2 aligns across 7 bases. V was clipped by 0 bases and J by 2 bases; unmatched bases: 4. Germline V gene lookup returns CDR1 SGHDT and CDR2 YYEEEE. This CDR3 region has 16 residues. CDR3 loop: CASSLGLADNTGELFF. For the CDR3, the DNA is TGTGCCAGCAGCTTGGGTCTAGCGGACAACACCGGGGAGCTGTTTTTT.

The chain carries TRBV19 and TRBJ1-1, with D perhaps TRBD1 (5 bases). This CDR3 is 18 amino acids long. Looked up from germline, CDR1 is LNHDA and CDR2 is SQIVND (reference sequence). Trimming took 5 bases from V and 3 from J, leaving 25 bases between them. CDR3 nucleotide sequence: TGTGCCAGTAGTCAAGCGGGCAGGGTAATATCGAGGGACACTGAAGCTTTCTTT. Translated, it gives CASSQAGRVISRDTEAFF. Full variable domain (rest looked up from reference TRBV19 and TRBJ1-1): DGGITQSPKYLFRKEGQNVTLSCEQNLNHDAMYWYRQDPGQGLRLIYYSQIVNDFQKGDIAEGYSVSREKKESFPLTVTSAQKNPTAFYLCASSQAGRVISRDTEAFFGQGTRLTVV.

This clone was picked up a small number of times. The CDR3 region has the DNA TGTGCCAGCAGTTCTGGGGGGAGCAATCAGCCCCAGCATTTT. Translation: CASSSGGSNQPQHF. The chain joins TRBV6-5 to TRBJ1-5; TRBD1 is a possible D gene (5 bases). V lost 4 bases and J 1 base, leaving 8 bases between the germline ends. Germline loops: CDR1 MNHEY, CDR2 SVGAGI. This CDR3 contains 14 residues.

The chain carries TRBV27 and TRBJ1-3; TRBD1 agrees at 7 bases. The CDR3 length is 18 residues. V shed 6 bases and J 3 bases; nucleotides not matched to a gene: 17. Germline V gene data show CDR1 as MNHEY and CDR2 as SMNVEV (reference sequence). The CDR3 region is CASSPTVLTGSLGNTIYF. The CDR3 coding sequence is TGTGCCAGCAGCCCTACCGTCCTGACAGGGTCACTTGGAAACACCATATATTTT.

This clone came up a few times. The J gene is TRBJ2-7, the V gene TRBV19, with 8 bases identical to TRBD2. V lost 1 base to trimming and J lost 4 bases; unmatched junction nucleotides: 6. Germline V gene lookup returns CDR1 LNHDA and CDR2 SQIVND (reference sequence). CDR3 length: 15 residues. The CDR3 region has the DNA TGTGCCAGTAGTATAGGGGGAGCGGGAGTGTACGAGCAGTACTTC. Protein sequence: CASSIGGAGVYEQYF.

This clone showed up just a few times. The J gene is TRBJ1-2, the V gene TRBV2; D call uncertain. The length of the CDR3 is 15 residues. Germline CDR1 and CDR2: SNHLY and FYNNEI. V shed 3 bases and J shed 3 bases, with 14 bases lying between them. The CDR3: CASSDRLISYYGYTF. In DNA, the CDR3 is TGTGCCAGCAGTGACAGGCTCATTAGTTACTATGGCTACACCTTC.

The V call is TRBV19, the J call TRBJ2-1; D is perhaps TRBD2 (5 bases). CDR1 LNHDA and CDR2 SQIVND come from the germline V gene (reference sequence). This CDR3 is built from 18 residues. V was clipped by 8 bases and J by 0 bases, with 23 bases between them. The CDR3 here is CASSNRGNITSSYNEQFF. CDR3 in DNA: TGTGCCAGTTCAAACCGGGGTAACATTACTAGCTCCTACAATGAGCAGTTCTTC.

This chain connects TRBV7-6 to TRBJ2-3, with a possible D match to TRBD2 (5 bases). The CDR3 is 13 residues long. V was trimmed by 5 bases and J by 4 bases, leaving 10 bases between them. Germline CDR1 reads SGHVS; CDR2 reads FNYEAQ. CDR3 sequence: CASSAGPPDTQYF. CDR3 bases: TGTGCCAGCAGCGCGGGTCCGCCAGATACGCAGTATTTT.

This clone was observed a single time. The gene calls are TRBV28 and TRBJ2-1; 12 nucleotides agree with TRBD1. V dropped 6 bases and J dropped 8; count of bases not matched to a gene: 8. The CDR3 loop spans 15 amino acids. CDR1 is MDHEN and CDR2 is SYDVKM in the germline V gene. CDR3 coding DNA: TGTGCCAGCAGCCGACCGGGACAGGGGGCTTATGAGCAGTTCTTC. Residues: CASSRPGQGAYEQFF. Full variable domain (outside the CDR3, taken from reference TRBV28 and TRBJ2-1): DVKVTQSSRYLVKRTGEKVFLECVQDMDHENMFWYRQDPGLGLRLIYFSYDVKMKEKGDIPEGYSVSREKKERFSLILESASTNQTSMYLCASSRPGQGAYEQFFGPGTRLTVL.

This clone was seen a handful of times. The CDR3 reads CASSSVPDSPYEQYF. The CDR3 nucleotides read TGTGCCAGCTCATCGGTACCGGACAGCCCCTACGAGCAGTACTTC. V and J are TRBV18 and TRBJ2-7; maybe TRBD1 (6 bases). Germline V gene data show CDR1 as KGHSH and CDR2 as LQKENI. The CDR3 spans 15 residues. Trimming left V 5 bases short and J 2 bases short, with 16 bases between. Variable domain in full (rest from reference TRBV18 and TRBJ2-7): NAGVMQNPRHLVRRRGQEARLRCSPMKGHSHVYWYRQLPEEGLKFMVYLQKENIIDESGMPKERFSAEFPKEGPSILRIQQVVRGDSAAYFCASSSVPDSPYEQYFGPGTRLTVT.

The CDR3 coding sequence is TGCAGCGTTGTCCCAGGGGACACCACTCATGACGAGCAGTACTTC. Translating gives CSVVPGDTTHDEQYF. This rearrangement joins TRBV29-1 to TRBJ2-5; TRBD1 is a possible D gene (6 bases). The end of the DNA aligns better with TRBJ2-7, so the J call may be wrong. CDR1 SQVTM and CDR2 ANQGSEA come from the germline V gene. The CDR3 is made up of 15 amino acids.

J is TRBJ2-5 and V is TRBV18; D is unresolved. Trimming removed 5 bases at V and 2 bases at J, with 15 bases between. CDR1 and CDR2 from the germline V gene are KGHSH and LQKENI. The CDR3 has 15 amino acids. Here the CDR3 reads CASSSQRETQETQYF. The CDR3 bases are TGTGCCAGCTCATCCCAACGAGAAACTCAAGAGACCCAGTACTTC.

The CDR3 reads CASSYWATEAFF. The CDR3 region has the DNA TGTGCCAGCAGTTACTGGGCGACTGAAGCTTTCTTT. J is TRBJ1-1 and V is TRBV6-6, with no clear D. Trimming took 1 base from V and 5 from J, leaving 5 bases between them. CDR1 and CDR2 from the germline V gene are MNHNY and SVGAGI (reference sequence). The CDR3 runs to 12 residues.

This clone was picked up a small number of times. The chain carries TRBV10-3 and TRBJ2-5; 10 bases agree with TRBD1. This CDR3 region has 14 residues. With 6 bases clipped from V and 2 bases from J, the junction kept 3 bases outside the gene matches. The germline gives CDR1 ENHRY, CDR2 SYGVKD. In DNA, the CDR3 is TGTGCCATCAGCTGGACAGGGGGGCAAGAGACCCAGTACTTC. This gives the protein CAISWTGGQETQYF.

This clone was seen more than once but under ten times. This chain uses TRBV10-3 with TRBJ1-5; TRBD1 matches at 11 bases. Trimming at V came to 2 bases and at J to 7 bases, leaving 4 bases not matched to a gene. In germline, CDR1 is ENHRY, CDR2 SYGVKD. The length of the CDR3 is 15 residues. The CDR3 DNA reads TGTGCCATCAGTGAGAGGACAGGGGGCGGCCAGCCCCAGCATTTT. It is translated as CAISERTGGGQPQHF.

The rearrangement uses TRBV10-3 and TRBJ2-1, with 8 bases fitting TRBD2. CDR1 is ENHRY and CDR2 is SYGVKD in the germline V gene. Trimming removed 5 bases from V and 9 bases from J; junction bases left unmatched: 12. The CDR3 has 15 amino acids. The CDR3 region is CAISLTSGFESEQFF. CDR3 coding DNA: TGTGCCATCAGTCTAACTAGCGGTTTTGAGAGTGAGCAGTTCTTC.

The rearrangement joins TRBV28 to TRBJ2-7; 10 bases agree with TRBD2. V was clipped by 6 bases and J by 2 bases; unmatched bases: 7. Looked up from germline, CDR1 is MDHEN and CDR2 is SYDVKM. The CDR3 has 15 amino acids. The CDR3 DNA sequence: TGTGCCAGCAGCCGAGCTAGCGGGGGAACCTACGAGCAGTACTTC. Translating it yields CASSRASGGTYEQYF. The entire variable domain, with the rest obtained from reference TRBV28 and TRBJ2-7, is as follows: DVKVTQSSRYLVKRTGEKVFLECVQDMDHENMFWYRQDPGLGLRLIYFSYDVKMKEKGDIPEGYSVSREKKERFSLILESASTNQTSMYLCASSRASGGTYEQYFGPGTRLTVT.

This clone has more than one count but fewer than ten. The chain carries TRBV7-2 and TRBJ1-3, with D unresolved. From germline, CDR1 is SGHTA and CDR2 FQGNSA. There are 14 residues in the CDR3. V was clipped by 3 bases and J by 2 bases, with 8 bases between them. CDR3 nucleotides: TGTGCCAGCAGCTTCGGAGCTGCTGGAAACACCATATATTTT. Translated, it gives CASSFGAAGNTIYF.